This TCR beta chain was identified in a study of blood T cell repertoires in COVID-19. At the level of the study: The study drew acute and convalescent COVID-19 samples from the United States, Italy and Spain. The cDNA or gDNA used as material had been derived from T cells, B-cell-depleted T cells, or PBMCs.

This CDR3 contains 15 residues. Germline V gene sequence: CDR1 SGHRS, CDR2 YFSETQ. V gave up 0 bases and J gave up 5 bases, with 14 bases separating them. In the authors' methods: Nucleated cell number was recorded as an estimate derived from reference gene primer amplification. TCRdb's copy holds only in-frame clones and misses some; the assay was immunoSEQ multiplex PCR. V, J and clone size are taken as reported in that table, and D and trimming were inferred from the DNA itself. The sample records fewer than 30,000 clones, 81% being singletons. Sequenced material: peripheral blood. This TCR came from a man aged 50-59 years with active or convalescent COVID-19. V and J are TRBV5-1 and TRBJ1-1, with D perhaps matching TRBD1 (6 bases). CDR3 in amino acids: CASSLGQARWTEAFF. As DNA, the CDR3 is TGCGCCAGCAGCTTGGGACAGGCCCGATGGACTGAAGCTTTCTTT.